This T cell receptor (beta chain) was captured in a study of T cells after yellow fever vaccination (dated by TCRdb to between 2018 and 2021). Notes on the research overall: Staining for CD3, CD45RA, CCR7 and CD95 was used to sort memory subsets (EM, EMRA, CM and Tscm) on a BD FACS Aria III. To follow T-cell clones before and after both primary and booster YFV17D yellow fever vaccination, bulk TCR alpha and beta repertoires underwent longitudinal sequencing. Libraries from fractions with low cell numbers were prepared with the SMART-Seq v4 Ultra Low Input RNA kit. Two healthy male donors made up the cohort, one aged 18 to 30 years and the other aged 30 to 40 years. Memory subsets were sorted on days 0, 15 and 45 and at 18 months following primary vaccination, and on days 0, 15 and 45 following the 30-year booster. Blood was collected at multiple timepoints before and after primary and secondary immunization, and bulk PBMC replicates and cell subsets were isolated. General conclusions and limits of the study: Most clones expanded after primary vaccination were re-detected after the booster (about 95% of CD4 and around 86% of CD8), suggesting broad memory maintenance. Computational filtering was required because FACS-sorted repertoires could contain abundant contaminating clonotypes from the bulk population. Compared with the primary T-cell response, the secondary T-cell response was faster but weaker, reaching its peak on day 5 rather than on day 15. A small share of clonotypes was detected in both CD4 and CD8 compartments, with the overlap likely arising from convergent recombination. On day 0, almost all vaccine-responding clonotypes were below detection in the sorted memory subsets. Because the study included only a couple of donors, the extent to which the findings can be generalized is limited.

This clonotype was recorded at least ten times. The sample holds no much larger clone one base away, and base qualities are not on file. The germline V gene provides CDR1 MNHEY and CDR2 SVGEGT. V drops 2 bases and J drops 6 bases, leaving 8 bases in between. The CDR3 measures 14 amino acids from cysteine to phenylalanine. Only CDR3 DNA is held: 42 bases, read in frame from base 1. This sample was sequenced with an Illumina NovaSeq 6000. Synthesis of TCR cDNA relied on 5'RACE template switching, a step that introduced a universal primer site along with unique molecular identifiers. Priming of cDNA synthesis was performed from both the TCR alpha and TCR beta constant segments. Library amplification involved two PCR steps, and the second step added sample barcodes and sequencing adapters. Libraries were sequenced on Illumina HiSeq 2500 (2x100 bp) or NovaSeq (2x150 bp). Under the source paper's analysis protocol: Demultiplexing of reads and collapsing into UMI consensus sequences were performed with MIGEC, and V(D)J alignment was carried out with MiXCR. Vaccine-responding clonotypes were defined with edgeR using replicate PBMC samples, requiring FDR below 0.01 and a log2 fold change above 5 up to day 15. Each bulk clonotype received a CD4 or CD8 identity based on whether the sequenced CD4 or CD8 repertoire contained that clonotype at higher abundance. To estimate how each clone was distributed across memory phenotypes, clonotype frequencies in memory subsets were weighted by FACS-sorted cell numbers. TCRdb took the public reads, trimmed them with fastp at Q25, ran MiXCR for clone calling and kept in-frame beta chains. Rows with one shared CDR3 protein collapse into an entry with the most common genes and DNA. What appears here as the V and J calls and clone size reflects TCRdb's work, not the paper's. This sample gives roughly 28,000 distinct CDR3 sequences in total; 4% to 5% of them show up just once. Of the sample, approximately 40% falls within the top ten clones.

In the paper's terms, the treatment or condition label means: live attenuated yellow fever vaccine strain. A standard Ficoll-Paque protocol was used to isolate PBMCs from peripheral blood. For sorted memory subsets, RNA extraction was done with the RNeasy Micro Kit. This receptor was taken from a man aged 18 to 35 who received the YFV17D yellow fever vaccine. The specimen comprised PBMCs, either bulk or a sorted T-cell subset (CD4+, CD8+, memory, or dextramer-sorted; not recorded which), sampled on the day of the yellow fever booster vaccination. The chain employs TRBV6-2 or TRBV6-3 and TRBJ1-6, with a tentative D gene TRBD1 over 5 matching bases. The nucleotides are TGTGCCAGCAGTTACCTGACAGCTAATTCACCCCTCCACTTT. Translation gives CASSYLTANSPLHF.